A single sample gave rise to the 14 T cell receptor beta chains below, sequenced in a study of CD8 T cells in acute hepatitis C reinfection. As to time point: naive CD8 control sorted from an acute-time-point sample. Sequencing was performed with immunoSEQ multiplex PCR; in TCRdb, only in-frame clones are kept and a portion is missing. The sample has tens of thousands of clones, 80% to 90% seen once. Sequencing was done on a sample of naive CD8+ T cells from PBMCs. Receptor source: a young woman who spontaneously cleared hepatitis C infection.

V gene TRBV15 combines with J gene TRBJ1-1; D not certain. CDR1 is LNHNV, CDR2 YYDKDF, per germline (reference sequence). The CDR3 is made up of 13 amino acids. The V end was cut by 5 bases, the J end by 10 bases, with 17 bases between. The DNA of the CDR3 is TGTGCCACCAGCGCGTATCGGGCTATTGGAGCTTTCTTT. This codes for CATSAYRAIGAFF.

The chain links TRBV27 to TRBJ2-3, with D perhaps matching TRBD2 (6 bases). The CDR3 is 14 residues long. Deletions cut 5 bases from V and 2 bases from J, with 11 bases between. Per the germline V gene, CDR1 is MNHEY and CDR2 is SMNVEV (reference sequence). The CDR3, as DNA: TGTGCCAGCAGTCCCGGGACTTACACAGATACGCAGTATTTT. Amino acid sequence: CASSPGTYTDTQYF.

The chain recombines TRBV7-9 with TRBJ1-5; D call uncertain. The CDR3 runs to 12 residues. Deletions cut 1 base from V and 5 bases from J, with 3 bases between. Germline-derived CDR1 and CDR2 are SEHNR and FQNEAQ (reference sequence). The CDR3 region has the DNA TGTGCCAGCAGCTTAGGGGATCAGCCCCAGCATTTT. It encodes CASSLGDQPQHF.

This chain links TRBV25-1 with TRBJ1-1; D not certain. Deletions cut 3 bases from V and 4 bases from J, with 3 bases between. This CDR3 spans 11 amino acids. The germline CDR1 and CDR2 sequences are MGHDK and SYGVNS. Here the CDR3 DNA reads TGTGCCAGCAGTGAGCTCACTGAAGCTTTCTTT. It translates to CASSELTEAFF. The full variable domain, with the rest looked up from reference TRBV25-1 and TRBJ1-1, is EADIYQTPRYLVIGTGKKITLECSQTMGHDKMYWYQQDPGMELHLIHYSYGVNSTEKGDLSSESTVSRIRTEHFPLTLESARPSHTSQYLCASSELTEAFFGQGTRLTVV.

The chain carries TRBV11-3 and TRBJ2-7; D is unresolved. Trimming shortened V by 3 bases and J by 5 bases, and 8 bases separated the two germline ends. Germline CDR1 and CDR2: SGHNT and YENEEA. The CDR3 is made up of 12 amino acids. The DNA for the CDR3 is TGTGCCAGCAGCTTTCTCTCTGACGAGCAGTACTTC. Its protein is CASSFLSDEQYF.

This chain joins TRBV11-3 and TRBJ2-1; TRBD2 matches at 7 bases. From germline, CDR1 is SGHNT and CDR2 YENEEA. The CDR3 extends over 17 amino acids. The V and J ends lost 5 bases and 8 bases, in that order; junction bases with no gene match: 18. CDR3 in amino acids: CASSKTGTNSYSHEQFF. In DNA form, the CDR3 reads TGTGCCAGCAGCAAGACCGGGACTAACTCTTACTCGCATGAGCAGTTCTTC.

The sample holds one count of this clone. The chain links TRBV5-4 to TRBJ2-2; D gene unclear. The germline CDR1 and CDR2 sequences are SGHNT and YYREEE (reference sequence). Trimming removed 0 bases at V and 6 bases at J, with 3 bases between. The CDR3 has 12 residues. The CDR3 spells CASSLVPGELFF. The CDR3 bases are TGTGCCAGCAGCTTGGTTCCCGGGGAGCTGTTTTTT.

The chain recombines TRBV7-6 with TRBJ2-7, with D perhaps matching TRBD2 (5 bases). Germline V gene data show CDR1 as SGHVS and CDR2 as FNYEAQ. V was trimmed by 6 bases and J by 3 bases, leaving 15 bases between them. CDR3 size: 14 residues. Here the CDR3 reads CASSPTPGNYEQYF. In nucleotides, the CDR3 is TGTGCCAGCAGTCCTACTCCGGGAAACTACGAGCAGTACTTC.

The rearrangement uses TRBV6-1 and TRBJ2-5; D is undetermined. Trimming shortened V by 2 bases and J by 7 bases, and 5 bases separated the two germline ends. The V gene's germline CDR1 is MNHNS and CDR2 SASEGT. The CDR3 extends over 11 amino acids. The CDR3: CASSEPSTQYF. The CDR3 DNA sequence: TGTGCCAGCAGTGAACCCTCGACCCAGTACTTC.

This clone has just a few counts. J is TRBJ1-2 and V is TRBV10-3; 10 nucleotides align to TRBD1. CDR3 length: 15 amino acids. V lost 4 bases and J lost 5; bases outside the gene matches: 7. The germline V gene has CDR1 ENHRY and CDR2 SYGVKD. The CDR3 loop reads CAISAIGTGEYGYTF. The CDR3 DNA sequence: TGTGCCATCAGTGCTATTGGGACAGGGGAGTATGGCTACACCTTC.

V is TRBV2 and J is TRBJ2-5; 13 nucleotides align to TRBD2. Germline trimming cut 3 bases from V and 5 bases from J; bases unmatched to any gene: 12. In germline, CDR1 is SNHLY, CDR2 FYNNEI. The CDR3 is made up of 18 amino acids. Here the CDR3 DNA reads TGTGCCAGCAGTGATGTCGCGACTAGCGGGAGGTCTGTGGAGACCCAGTACTTC. Its translation: CASSDVATSGRSVETQYF.

The genes are TRBV5-1 and TRBJ1-2; TRBD1 aligns across 7 bases. Germline V lookup: CDR1 SGHRS, CDR2 YFSETQ. CDR3 length: 16 amino acids. V trimming: 0 bases; J trimming: 5 bases; junction bases outside the gene matches: 10. The CDR3 protein is CASSLGSQGGLYGYTF. For the CDR3, the DNA is TGCGCCAGCAGCTTGGGGAGTCAGGGGGGACTATATGGCTACACCTTC.

V is TRBV6-5 and J is TRBJ1-6; 7 bases map to TRBD1. Trimming took 8 bases from V and 4 from J; bases not matched to a gene: 8. The CDR3 totals 15 residues. Germline V CDR1 and CDR2: MNHEY, SVGAGI. The CDR3 is CASAPGQPYNSPLHF. CDR3 DNA: TGTGCCAGCGCTCCGGGACAGCCTTATAATTCACCCCTCCACTTT.

The rearrangement joins TRBV11-2 to TRBJ2-7; 7 bases are a match to TRBD2. The CDR3 has 15 residues. Germline assignment: CDR1 SGHAT and CDR2 FQNNGV. V lost 2 bases and J lost 6; bases outside the gene matches: 10. The CDR3 is CASSLRWEGSVEQYF. The DNA for the CDR3 is TGTGCCAGCAGCTTACGGTGGGAGGGGTCGGTCGAGCAGTACTTC. Full variable domain (missing parts from reference TRBV11-2 and TRBJ2-7): EAGVAQSPRYKIIEKRQSVAFWCNPISGHATLYWYQQILGQGPKLLIQFQNNGVVDDSQLPKDRFSAERLKGVDSTLKIQPAKLEDSAVYLCASSLRWEGSVEQYFGPGTRLTVT.